The 25 T cell receptor beta chains listed next were all sequenced from one sample in a study of T cell responses to AZD1222 COVID-19 vaccine. Libraries were prepared by immunoSEQ multiplex PCR; TCRdb keeps only in-frame clonotypes and omits some of them. Of 20,000 to 25,000 clones listed, less than 85% are singletons. Here the sequenced sample was peripheral blood, taken on day 0 of AZD1222 vaccination. These receptors all stem from an adult in good health.

The V call is TRBV5-4, the J call TRBJ2-7, with D possibly TRBD2 on 5 matching bases. CDR1 is SGHNT and CDR2 is YYREEE in the germline V gene (reference sequence). This CDR3 has 14 amino acids. Trimming removed 1 base at V and 5 bases at J, with 13 bases between. DNA of the CDR3: TGTGCCAGCAGCTTGAAGAATAGCGTCGACGAGCAGTACTTC. It codes for CASSLKNSVDEQYF. The full variable domain, completed using reference TRBV5-4 and TRBJ2-7, is ETGVTQSPTHLIKTRGQQVTLRCSSQSGHNTVSWYQQALGQGPQFIFQYYREEENGRGNFPPRFSGLQFPNYSSELNVNALELDDSALYLCASSLKNSVDEQYFGPGTRLTVT.

The chain is built from TRBV15 and TRBJ2-7, with TRBD1 identical over 10 bases. CDR3 length: 14 residues. Germline V CDR1 and CDR2: LNHNV, YYDKDF (reference sequence). With 4 bases clipped from V and 2 bases from J, the junction kept 2 bases outside the gene matches. For the CDR3, the DNA is TGTGCCACCAGCACGGACAGGGGGACCTACGAGCAGTACTTC. Encoded protein: CATSTDRGTYEQYF.

The genes are TRBV28 and TRBJ2-4; tentative D call: TRBD2 (5 bases). Germline-derived CDR1 and CDR2 are MDHEN and SYDVKM. Trimming took 8 bases from V and 3 from J, leaving 11 bases between them. This CDR3 has 13 amino acids. The DNA of the CDR3 is TGTGCCAGCCGTCCGGGAAGCAAAAACATTCAGTACTTC. It codes for CASRPGSKNIQYF.

The chain links TRBV30 to TRBJ2-3, with a possible D match to TRBD1 (6 bases). With 2 bases removed from V and 1 base from J, the gap between germline ends came to 13 bases. CDR1 and CDR2 (germline): GTSNPN, SVGIG (reference sequence). This CDR3 comprises 15 residues. The CDR3, as DNA: TGTGCCTGGAGTTATCTGGGACACCGCACAGATACGCAGTATTTT. It translates to CAWSYLGHRTDTQYF.

The chain carries TRBV24-1 and TRBJ2-3; D call uncertain. Germline loops: CDR1 KGHDR, CDR2 SFDVKD. The CDR3 totals 12 residues. The V and J ends lost 4 bases and 11 bases respectively, with 12 bases between them. CDR3 in DNA: TGTGCCACCAGTGACTTAGAGTTCATGCAGTATTTT. Its protein is CATSDLEFMQYF.

This clone has just one count. The gene calls are TRBV6-5 and TRBJ1-5, with 11 bases lining up with TRBD1. The trim removed 5 bases at V and 5 bases at J, leaving 5 bases unmatched. The CDR3 has 15 residues. Looked up from germline, CDR1 is MNHEY and CDR2 is SVGAGI. The CDR3, as DNA: TGTGCCAGCAGTCTCCGGGACAGGGGGGATCAGCCCCAGCATTTT. The encoded protein is CASSLRDRGDQPQHF.

This rearrangement joins TRBV5-6 to TRBJ2-2, with D perhaps matching TRBD1 or TRBD2 (5 bases each). CDR3 size: 12 residues. Between the trimmed V and J ends, which lost 7 bases and 6 bases, there was a span of 10 bases. Germline values: CDR1 SGHDT, CDR2 YYEEEE. The CDR3 nucleotides read TGTGCCAGCTTATTGGGGGCCGGGGAGCTGTTTTTT. Protein: CASLLGAGELFF.

The rearrangement uses TRBV9 and TRBJ2-3, with unresolved D. The CDR3 is 12 amino acids. CDR1 and CDR2 from the germline V gene are SGDLS and YYNGEE. Trimming shortened V by 4 bases and J by 6 bases, and 9 bases separated the two germline ends. The CDR3 DNA is TGTGCCAGCAGCCCAGGATGGGATACGCAGTATTTT. Encoded protein: CASSPGWDTQYF.

J is TRBJ1-2 and V is TRBV6-5, with 10 positions matching TRBD1. Germline values: CDR1 MNHEY, CDR2 SVGAGI. This CDR3 is built from 14 residues. Trimming at V came to 4 bases and at J to 8 bases, leaving 7 bases not matched to a gene. CDR3 sequence: CASSSTGGLPGYTF. CDR3 coding DNA: TGTGCCAGCAGTTCGACAGGGGGCCTCCCGGGCTACACCTTC.

This clone appeared a single time. The chain recombines TRBV3-1 (or the pseudogene TRBV3-2) with TRBJ2-3; D remains unclear. Germline loops: CDR1 LGHDT, CDR2 YNNKEL (reference sequence). The CDR3 length is 14 residues. Trimming cost V 3 bases and J 1 base, with 8 bases left between them. The CDR3 is CASSHGLGTDTQYF. CDR3 sequence (DNA): TGTGCCAGCAGCCACGGCCTGGGCACAGATACGCAGTATTTT.

The chain has TRBV6-1 and TRBJ1-2; D may be TRBD1 (5 bases). The V end lost 2 bases, the J end lost 6 bases, and 10 bases lay between the germline ends. The CDR3 runs 13 residues. Germline loops: CDR1 MNHNS, CDR2 SASEGT. The CDR3 DNA reads as TGTGCCAGCAGTGAAACAGGAAGAGATGGCTACACCTTC. This encodes CASSETGRDGYTF.

This clone was observed a handful of times. This rearrangement joins TRBV7-9 to TRBJ1-1; D uncertain. This CDR3 is 13 amino acids long. V lost 5 bases, J lost 3 bases, and 10 bases lay in between. Per the germline V gene, CDR1 is SEHNR and CDR2 is FQNEAQ (reference sequence). The DNA for the CDR3 is TGTGCCAGCAGCCCTCCGATACACACTGAAGCTTTCTTT. It encodes CASSPPIHTEAFF.

J is TRBJ2-5 and V is TRBV30; 11 bases match TRBD2. This CDR3 contains 15 residues. Germline CDR1 is GTSNPN and CDR2 is SVGIG (reference sequence). Trimming removed 3 bases from V and 5 bases from J; junction bases left unmatched: 8. The CDR3 nucleotides read TGTGCCTGGAGGGCCGGGACTAGCGGTAGGGAGACCCAGTACTTC. It is translated as CAWRAGTSGRETQYF.

The rearrangement uses TRBV19 and TRBJ1-5; possible D gene TRBD1, 6 bases. Trimming pared 0 bases from V and 1 base from J, leaving 10 bases between. This CDR3 contains 16 residues. Germline lookup yields CDR1 LNHDA and CDR2 SQIVND (reference sequence). The CDR3 loop reads CASSIEQGLSNQPQHF. Here the CDR3 DNA reads TGTGCCAGTAGTATAGAACAGGGCCTAAGCAATCAGCCCCAGCATTTT.

The rearrangement joins TRBV7-9 to TRBJ2-3; D not resolved. In germline, CDR1 is SEHNR, CDR2 FQNEAQ (reference sequence). V was clipped by 5 bases and J by 0 bases, with 12 bases between them. The CDR3 is 15 residues long. CDR3: CASSPGSTSTDTQYF. CDR3 coding DNA: TGTGCCAGCAGCCCCGGGTCCACTAGCACAGATACGCAGTATTTT.

Within the sample, this clone is large. The V gene is TRBV3-1 (or the pseudogene TRBV3-2), the J gene TRBJ2-1, with D unclear. Trimming left V 0 bases short and J 7 bases short, with 22 bases between. Germline V gives CDR1 LGHDT, CDR2 YNNKEL (reference sequence). The CDR3 spans 18 residues. The CDR3 region has the DNA TGTGCCAGCAGCCAAGATGGGTGGGTCGGCAAACAGTCTAATGAGCAGTTCTTC. Its protein is CASSQDGWVGKQSNEQFF.

The rearrangement uses TRBV5-4 and TRBJ2-3, with D perhaps matching TRBD2 (6 bases). Trimming shortened V by 0 bases and J by 2 bases, and 10 bases separated the two germline ends. Per the germline V gene, CDR1 is SGHNT and CDR2 is YYREEE (reference sequence). This CDR3 is built from 15 residues. CDR3 sequence: CASSLAGEPTDTQYF. In DNA form, the CDR3 reads TGTGCCAGCAGCTTGGCGGGGGAACCCACAGATACGCAGTATTTT.

This sequence joins TRBV30 and TRBJ1-4; D gene uncertain. The germline V gene has CDR1 GTSNPN and CDR2 SVGIG (reference sequence). The CDR3 contains 15 residues. Trimming pared 3 bases from V and 0 bases from J, leaving 11 bases between. CDR3 sequence: CAWSHQLATNEKLFF. The CDR3 DNA reads TGTGCCTGGAGCCACCAACTGGCAACTAATGAAAAACTGTTTTTT.

CDR3 region: CATSDFDRGKQFF. The CDR3, as DNA: TGTGCCACCAGTGACTTCGACAGGGGGAAGCAGTTCTTC. The chain couples TRBV24-1 to TRBJ2-1; 9 bases are shared with TRBD1. Germline lookup yields CDR1 KGHDR and CDR2 SFDVKD. This CDR3 contains 13 residues. The ends lost 4 bases at V and 11 bases at J; junction bases unmatched: 5.

This clone was seen more than once but under ten times. The chain carries TRBV19 and TRBJ2-2; D is unclear. This CDR3 is 14 amino acids long. The V and J ends lost 2 bases and 4 bases respectively, with 8 bases between them. Germline-derived CDR1 and CDR2 are LNHDA and SQIVND (reference sequence). CDR3 sequence: CASSILGSTGELFF. In nucleotides, the CDR3 is TGTGCCAGTAGTATACTCGGCAGCACCGGGGAGCTGTTTTTT.

The rearrangement uses TRBV2 and TRBJ2-7; TRBD2 matches at 11 bases. The CDR3 has 16 residues. Germline loops: CDR1 SNHLY, CDR2 FYNNEI. Trimming removed 1 base from V and 3 bases from J; junction bases left unmatched: 5. CDR3 bases: TGTGCCAGCAGTGAAGGCGCGGGACTAGCGGTCTACGAGCAGTACTTC. It translates to CASSEGAGLAVYEQYF.

The V call is TRBV7-3, the J call TRBJ1-2, with D perhaps matching TRBD1 (5 bases). In germline, CDR1 is SGHTA, CDR2 FQGTGA. The V and J ends lost 5 bases and 5 bases respectively, with 18 bases between them. The CDR3 consists of 15 residues. The CDR3 DNA is TGTGCCAGCAGCCCCGGGGCAGGACTCGTTTATGGCTACACCTTC. Protein: CASSPGAGLVYGYTF.

The chain couples TRBV7-9 to TRBJ2-3; D is undetermined. In germline, CDR1 is SEHNR, CDR2 FQNEAQ (reference sequence). V was cut by 5 bases and J by 0 bases, with 15 bases left in between. The length of the CDR3 is 16 residues. Here the CDR3 DNA reads TGTGCCAGCAGCCCATATGCTGGCGGCAGCACAGATACGCAGTATTTT. Translated, it gives CASSPYAGGSTDTQYF.

This clone was found a few times. This CDR3 is also generated by other DNA sequences in the sample. The chain links TRBV5-6 to TRBJ1-1; a weak D match, TRBD1 (5 bases). Germline loops: CDR1 SGHDT, CDR2 YYEEEE. Trimming took off 2 bases at V and 4 bases at J, with 6 bases between the two ends. CDR3 length equals 12 residues. The CDR3 protein is CASSLRGTEAFF. In nucleotides, the CDR3 is TGTGCCAGCAGCTTAAGGGGCACTGAAGCTTTCTTT.

The rearrangement uses TRBV28 and TRBJ2-7; 12 nucleotides align to TRBD2. In germline, CDR1 is MDHEN, CDR2 SYDVKM. Trimming at V came to 6 bases and at J to 5 bases, leaving 8 bases not matched to a gene. This CDR3 has 15 amino acids. CDR3 bases: TGTGCCAGCAGCGCCCTAGCGGGAGGGCCGCACGAGCAGTACTTC. Protein: CASSALAGGPHEQYF.